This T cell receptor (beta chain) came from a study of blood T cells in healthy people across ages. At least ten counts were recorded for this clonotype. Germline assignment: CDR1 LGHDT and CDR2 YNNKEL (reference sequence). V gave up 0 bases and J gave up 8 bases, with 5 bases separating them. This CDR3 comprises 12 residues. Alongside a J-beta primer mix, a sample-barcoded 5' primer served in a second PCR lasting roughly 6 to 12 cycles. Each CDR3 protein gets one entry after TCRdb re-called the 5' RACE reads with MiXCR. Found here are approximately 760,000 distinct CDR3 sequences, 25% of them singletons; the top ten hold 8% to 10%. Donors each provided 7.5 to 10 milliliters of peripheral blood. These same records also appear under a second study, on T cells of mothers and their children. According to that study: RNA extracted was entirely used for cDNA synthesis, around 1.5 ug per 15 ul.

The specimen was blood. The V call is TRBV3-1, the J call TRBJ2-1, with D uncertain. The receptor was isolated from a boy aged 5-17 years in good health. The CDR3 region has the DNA TGTGCCAGCAGCCAAGATAGTTATGAGCAGTTCTTC. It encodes CASSQDSYEQFF.